This entry lists 22 T cell receptor beta chains sequenced from one sample in a study of T-cell memory formation after mild COVID-19. TCRdb processed the 5' RACE reads anew with MiXCR; each CDR3 protein has one entry. This sample has some 120,000 distinct CDR3 sequences, with 15% to 20% found just once. Input material: PBMCs or a T cell subset sorted from them (not recorded which). These receptor sequences come from an adult woman who had mild COVID-19 (a few samples of this study predate the infection). Cell type and time point are not known.

A remark on this clonotype: One junction end does not reproduce the germline sequence, and a read error may be involved. The V and J genes are TRBV7-2 and TRBJ2-5, with TRBD2 matching 13 bases. The CDR3 runs 16 residues. Germline CDR1 reads SGHTA; CDR2 reads FQGNSA. This chain's CDR3 is CASSFGLAGARETQYF. As DNA, the CDR3 is TGTGCAAGCAGCTTTGGACTAGCGGGAGCCCGGGAGACCCAGTACTTC.

The rearrangement links TRBV5-1 to TRBJ2-1; D uncertain. The V gene lost 0 bases and the J gene lost 8 bases, with 18 bases spanning the gap. The CDR3 loop spans 16 amino acids. CDR1 is SGHRS and CDR2 is YFSETQ in the germline V gene. CDR3: CASSLALRHPSDEQFF. The CDR3 DNA reads TGCGCCAGCAGCTTGGCTCTCCGGCACCCAAGCGATGAGCAGTTCTTC.

The V gene is TRBV12-3 or TRBV12-4, the J gene TRBJ2-7, with D perhaps TRBD2 (6 bases). The CDR3 runs 14 residues. V gave up 1 base and J gave up 3 bases, with 10 bases separating them. CDR3 residues: CASSLGEAVYEQYF. As DNA, the CDR3 is TGTGCCAGCAGTTTAGGGGAGGCCGTCTACGAGCAGTACTTC.

The CDR3: CASSHHGGEQFF. For the CDR3, the DNA is TGCGCCAGCAGCCATCACGGGGGTGAGCAGTTCTTC. The chain has TRBV4-3 and TRBJ2-1, with D possibly being TRBD2 (6 bases). CDR3 length: 12 residues. CDR1 and CDR2 (germline): LGHNA, YSLEER. V gave up 3 bases and J gave up 9 bases, with 9 bases separating them.

The V call is TRBV4-3, the J call TRBJ1-4; tentative D call: TRBD1 (6 bases). This CDR3 contains 16 residues. Germline V gene data show CDR1 as LGHNA and CDR2 as YSLEER. V shed 3 bases and J shed 4 bases, with 15 bases lying between them. CDR3 sequence: CASSQISGVLNEKLFF. Here the CDR3 DNA reads TGCGCCAGCAGCCAGATCTCAGGGGTCCTTAATGAAAAACTGTTTTTT.

The gene calls are TRBV5-1 and TRBJ2-5; the D gene could be TRBD1 or TRBD2 (6 bases each). The CDR3 sequence is 17 residues long. Germline lookup yields CDR1 SGHRS and CDR2 YFSETQ. V was shortened by 0 bases and J by 1 base, with 16 bases between the two germline ends. This chain's CDR3 is CASSLAYGGGLQETQYF. Here the CDR3 DNA reads TGCGCCAGCAGCTTGGCCTACGGAGGGGGGCTCCAAGAGACCCAGTACTTC.

Ten or more counts support this clonotype. The rearrangement joins TRBV5-5 to TRBJ2-7; 8 bases line up with TRBD2. Germline CDR1 is SGHKS and CDR2 is YYEKEE (reference sequence). CDR3 length: 14 amino acids. Losses at the gene ends were 2 bases for V and 0 bases for J; bases not matched to a gene: 1. The DNA of the CDR3 is TGTGCCAGCAGCTTAACTAGCGGCTCCTACGAGCAGTACTTC. This encodes CASSLTSGSYEQYF.

V gene TRBV11-2 combines with J gene TRBJ2-7; the match to TRBD1 covers 8 bases. The V gene's germline CDR1 is SGHAT and CDR2 FQNNGV. J was trimmed by 5 bases and V by 5 bases; bases with no gene match: 11. This CDR3 region has 15 residues. In nucleotides, the CDR3 is TGTGCCAGCAGCACAACCGGACAGGGCCCCCACGAGCAGTACTTC. This sequence encodes CASSTTGQGPHEQYF.

The chain joins TRBV9 to TRBJ2-7; D is perhaps TRBD2 (6 bases). Trimming removed 7 bases at V and 5 bases at J, with 16 bases between. Germline CDR1 SGDLS, CDR2 YYNGEE. This CDR3 spans 13 amino acids. The CDR3: CASGGLSGHEQYF. The CDR3 DNA reads TGTGCCAGCGGTGGACTATCGGGCCACGAGCAGTACTTC.

Only a few counts were recorded for this clonotype. The J gene is TRBJ2-1, the V gene TRBV10-3; 8 nucleotides align to TRBD2. This CDR3 contains 14 residues. Germline V lookup: CDR1 ENHRY, CDR2 SYGVKD. V was clipped by 3 bases and J by 8 bases; unmatched bases: 6. CDR3 amino acids: CAISERLALDEQFF. CDR3 nucleotide sequence: TGTGCCATCAGTGAACGACTAGCGCTCGATGAGCAGTTCTTC.

The J gene is TRBJ1-1, the V gene TRBV3-1; TRBD1 agrees at 7 bases. J gave up 3 bases and V 4 bases, and 5 bases lay outside the gene matches. In germline, CDR1 is LGHDT, CDR2 YNNKEL (reference sequence). This CDR3 contains 14 residues. CDR3 nucleotide sequence: TGTGCCAGCAGCCGTATCACAGGGGACACTGAAGCTTTCTTT. Translating it yields CASSRITGDTEAFF.

V is TRBV7-8 and J is TRBJ2-2; TRBD2 aligns across 15 bases. The length of the CDR3 is 16 residues. The germline gives CDR1 SGHVS, CDR2 FQNEAQ. J gave up 6 bases and V 4 bases, and 3 bases lay outside the gene matches. In nucleotides, the CDR3 is TGTGCCAGCAGCTGGGGACTAGCGGGAGGCCCCGGGGAGCTGTTTTTT. Translation gives CASSWGLAGGPGELFF.

In its sample, this clonotype was seen a few times. The V gene is TRBV6-5, the J gene TRBJ2-1, with 9 bases matching TRBD1. The V and J ends lost 5 bases and 4 bases, in that order; junction bases with no gene match: 6. Germline V gene sequence: CDR1 MNHEY, CDR2 SVGAGI. The CDR3 has 15 residues. The CDR3 coding sequence is TGTGCCAGCAGTGCCTCCGGGACAGGGTACAATGAGCAGTTCTTC. It yields the protein CASSASGTGYNEQFF.

This chain uses TRBV6-5 with TRBJ1-1; weak D call: TRBD1 (6 bases). The CDR3 length is 14 residues. The V end was cut by 6 bases, the J end by 5 bases, with 16 bases between. Germline assignment: CDR1 MNHEY and CDR2 SVGAGI. The CDR3 spells CASSHPAGETEAFF. In DNA form, the CDR3 reads TGTGCCAGCAGCCATCCCGCAGGGGAAACTGAAGCTTTCTTT.

This clonotype has only a few counts. V usage is TRBV2 and J usage is TRBJ1-2; 7 bases line up with TRBD1. The V and J ends lost 4 bases and 6 bases, in that order; junction bases with no gene match: 11. The CDR3 runs to 15 residues. CDR1 is SNHLY and CDR2 is FYNNEI in the germline V gene. In DNA, the CDR3 is TGTGCCAGCAGTGGGGGGCCGACAGGGAGGAATGGCTACACCTTC. Encoded protein: CASSGGPTGRNGYTF.

V and J are TRBV6-5 and TRBJ2-7, with 11 bases matching TRBD2. This CDR3 has 14 amino acids. From germline, CDR1 is MNHEY and CDR2 SVGAGI. V was pared by 8 bases and J by 0 bases, with 3 bases of the junction left unmatched. CDR3 nucleotides: TGTGCCAGCCAGGGGACTAGCGGCTCCTACGAGCAGTACTTC. Translating it yields CASQGTSGSYEQYF.

The V gene is TRBV14, the J gene TRBJ2-4, with D possibly being TRBD1 (6 bases). Per germline, CDR1 SGHDN and CDR2 FVKESK. This CDR3 comprises 15 residues. Trimming cost V 2 bases and J 7 bases, with 15 bases left between them. The CDR3: CASSQTDSPRNIQYF. The CDR3 bases are TGTGCCAGCAGCCAAACGGACAGTCCCCGGAACATTCAGTACTTC.

This chain uses TRBV5-5 with TRBJ1-1; D is uncertain. The CDR3 length is 13 residues. V lost 1 base to trimming and J lost 4 bases, with 8 bases between them. Looked up from germline, CDR1 is SGHKS and CDR2 is YYEKEE (reference sequence). CDR3: CASSLSRATEAFF. In DNA form, the CDR3 reads TGTGCCAGCAGCTTGAGCCGGGCCACTGAAGCTTTCTTT.

This chain joins TRBV20-1 and TRBJ2-2; D may be TRBD1 or TRBD2 (5 bases each). The CDR3 contains 17 residues. From germline, CDR1 is DFQATT and CDR2 SNEGSKA (reference sequence). V was clipped by 6 bases and J by 6 bases, with 26 bases between them. This chain's CDR3 is CSATPYRDQRGAGELFF. CDR3 coding DNA: TGCAGTGCGACGCCGTACCGGGACCAAAGGGGCGCCGGGGAGCTGTTTTTT.

This clonotype was seen only a few times. The genes are TRBV25-1 and TRBJ2-5; D tentatively fits TRBD1 or TRBD2 (6 bases each). This CDR3 has 14 amino acids. Germline-derived CDR1 and CDR2 are MGHDK and SYGVNS. V lost 3 bases, J lost 5 bases, and 13 bases lay in between. The CDR3 bases are TGTGCCAGCAGTGAGAGCCTAGGGGGGGAGACCCAGTACTTC. As protein: CASSESLGGETQYF.

The genes are TRBV15 and TRBJ1-5; no reliable D call. V was cut by 1 base and J by 0 bases, with 7 bases left in between. The germline gives CDR1 LNHNV, CDR2 YYDKDF (reference sequence). The CDR3 is 15 residues long. The CDR3 loop reads CATSRVAGSNQPQHF. The CDR3 DNA reads TGTGCCACCAGCAGAGTTGCAGGTAGCAATCAGCCCCAGCATTTT.

The rearrangement joins TRBV12-3 or TRBV12-4 to TRBJ2-7; 10 bases agree with TRBD2. V dropped 6 bases and J dropped 2; count of bases not matched to a gene: 10. The CDR3 loop spans 16 amino acids. The chain's CDR3 is CASSKGLGTSAYEQYF. The CDR3, as DNA: TGTGCCAGCAGCAAAGGACTAGGGACTAGCGCCTACGAGCAGTACTTC.